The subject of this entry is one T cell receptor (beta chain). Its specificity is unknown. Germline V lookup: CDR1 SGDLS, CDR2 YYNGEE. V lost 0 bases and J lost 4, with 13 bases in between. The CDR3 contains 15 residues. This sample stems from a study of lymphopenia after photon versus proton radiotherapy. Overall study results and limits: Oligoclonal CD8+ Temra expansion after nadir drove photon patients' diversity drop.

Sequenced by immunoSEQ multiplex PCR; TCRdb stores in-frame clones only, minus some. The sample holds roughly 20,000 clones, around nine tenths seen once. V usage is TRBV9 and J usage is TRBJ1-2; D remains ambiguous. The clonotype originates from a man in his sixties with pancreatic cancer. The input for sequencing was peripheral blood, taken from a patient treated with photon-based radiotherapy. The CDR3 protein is CASSVDGAAVYGYTF. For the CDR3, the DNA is TGTGCCAGCAGCGTAGATGGCGCGGCCGTCTATGGCTACACCTTC.